This T cell receptor beta chain was recorded in a study of CD8+ T cells in alopecia areata. On the study more broadly: It was oral tofacitinib, at 5 to 10 mg twice daily, that treated patients received. Patients given treatment had severity scored by the percentage of scalp area affected.

RNA, once extracted, was reverse transcribed into cDNA for use as the sequencing template. Clones were read by immunoSEQ multiplex PCR, and TCRdb kept only the in-frame ones, dropping some. This table holds approximately 180,000 clones, roughly 60% found once. In its sample, this clone was seen many times. Treatment here: oral pan-JAK inhibitor, 5-10 mg twice daily. Sampling of alopecia areata patients yielded lesional scalp punch biopsies as well as peripheral blood. Sorted populations comprised CD4+ and CD8+ T cells obtained from PBMCs. CDR1 and CDR2 from the germline V gene are LGHNA and YSLEER. Trimming cost V 1 base and J 7 bases, with 8 bases left between them. CDR3 length: 14 amino acids.

V usage is TRBV4-3 and J usage is TRBJ1-6; D not resolved. This TCR was recovered from a human donor with alopecia areata. The specimen comprised CD4+ T cells sorted from blood, sampled at week 24, from a patient treated with tofacitinib. CDR3 sequence: CASSQARMNSPLHF. CDR3 DNA sequence: TGCGCCAGCAGCCAAGCTAGGATGAATTCACCCCTCCACTTT.